Each of the 11 T cell receptor beta chains below was sequenced from the same sample in a study of human T cells and chemical hapten exposure. TCRdb processed the RACE reads anew with MiXCR; each CDR3 protein has one entry. The sample contains under 200,000 distinct CDR3 sequences, roughly a quarter of which appear only once. The time point denotes: patch test 3, about 24 weeks after DPC sensitization. The treatment: therapeutic diphenylcyclopropenone sensitization with weekly scalp DPC. The sequenced sample was whole blood, obtained in connection with sensitization to the hapten diphenylcyclopropenone (DPC). All receptors come from a woman younger than 35 with alopecia areata. Some clones in this sample may be carry-over from other donors' samples.

There are a few counts of this clonotype. The chain carries TRBV7-8 and TRBJ2-7; D gene uncertain. Germline values: CDR1 SGHVS, CDR2 FQNEAQ. Trimming stripped 2 bases from V and 12 bases from J, with 20 bases between. The CDR3 sequence is 14 residues long. For the CDR3, the DNA is TGTGCCAGCAGCTTAATAAGAGGAAATAAGGGCGCGTACTTC. Translation gives CASSLIRGNKGAYF. Supplemented by reference TRBV7-8 and TRBJ2-7, the full variable domain reads GAGVSQSPRYKVAKRGQDVALRCDPISGHVSLFWYQQALGQGPEFLTYFQNEAQLDKSGLPSDRFFAERPEGSVSTLKIQRTQQEDSAVYLCASSLIRGNKGAYFGPGTRLTVT.

V and J are TRBV20-1 and TRBJ1-2; D ambiguous. The V gene lost 3 bases and the J gene lost 5 bases, with 7 bases spanning the gap. CDR1 is DFQATT, CDR2 SNEGSKA, per germline (reference sequence). The length of the CDR3 is 11 residues. For the CDR3, the DNA is TGCAGTGCTAGCACGGGGTATGGCTACACCTTC. Its protein is CSASTGYGYTF.

This rearrangement joins TRBV5-1 to TRBJ2-3; 14 bases line up with TRBD2. Germline V lookup: CDR1 SGHRS, CDR2 YFSETQ. This CDR3 has 17 amino acids. V lost 4 bases to trimming and J lost 3 bases; unmatched junction nucleotides: 7. CDR3 amino acids: CASSPPGLAGATDTQYF. Written as DNA, the CDR3 is TGCGCCAGCAGCCCGCCGGGACTAGCGGGAGCGACAGATACGCAGTATTTT.

This clonotype was seen once. This rearrangement joins TRBV28 to TRBJ2-2; 7 bases match TRBD1. The length of the CDR3 is 16 residues. Germline V gene lookup returns CDR1 MDHEN and CDR2 SYDVKM. Unmatched junction bases numbered 10, after V lost 2 bases and J lost 7 bases. Here the CDR3 DNA reads TGTGCCAGCAGTTTAATAGGGACAGCAAACTTCGGGGAGCTGTTTTTT. Translation gives CASSLIGTANFGELFF.

In this sample, this clonotype turned up a few times. The chain uses TRBV9 and TRBJ2-3; D gene uncertain. Germline CDR1 reads SGDLS; CDR2 reads YYNGEE. The V end lost 3 bases, the J end lost 5 bases, and 10 bases lay between the germline ends. The CDR3 consists of 13 residues. As DNA, the CDR3 is TGTGCCAGCAGCGGACGATTGGGAGATACGCAGTATTTT. This translates into CASSGRLGDTQYF.

There are a few counts of this clonotype. The rearrangement uses TRBV7-2 and TRBJ2-1, with D possibly being TRBD2 (5 bases). V was cut by 1 base and J by 0 bases, with 7 bases left in between. CDR3 size: 15 residues. The V gene's germline CDR1 is SGHTA and CDR2 FQGNSA. CDR3 in amino acids: CASSLEGSSYNEQFF. The CDR3 DNA follows: TGTGCCAGCAGCTTAGAAGGGAGCTCCTACAATGAGCAGTTCTTC.

The chain is built from TRBV10-3 and TRBJ2-1; maybe TRBD1 (6 bases). CDR3 length: 14 amino acids. The germline V gene has CDR1 ENHRY and CDR2 SYGVKD. Trimming took off 4 bases at V and 8 bases at J, with 15 bases between the two ends. The CDR3 nucleotides are TGTGCCATCAGTGGGGCAGGGGTACGGGATGAGCAGTTCTTC. Amino acids: CAISGAGVRDEQFF.

This clonotype was seen a handful of times. This chain joins TRBV18 and TRBJ2-4; either TRBD1 or TRBD2 may fit D (5 bases each). Trimming removed 3 bases at V and 6 bases at J, with 15 bases between. Germline CDR1 KGHSH, CDR2 LQKENI. CDR3 length: 15 amino acids. For the CDR3, the DNA is TGTGCCAGCTCACCGCGGGCCGGGACGGGAAACATTCAGTACTTC. It codes for CASSPRAGTGNIQYF.

This clonotype was observed a few times. This chain joins TRBV29-1 and TRBJ2-2; TRBD2 matches at 7 bases. The CDR3 runs 11 residues. Trimming removed 7 bases from V and 6 bases from J; junction bases left unmatched: 2. From germline, CDR1 is SQVTM and CDR2 ANQGSEA. The chain's CDR3 is CSGGGSGELFF. CDR3 nucleotide sequence: TGCAGCGGGGGAGGGTCCGGGGAGCTGTTTTTT.

This clonotype was found a few times. The chain's CDR3 is CSVVPRGPNTGELFF. In DNA form, the CDR3 reads TGCAGCGTTGTCCCACGGGGTCCGAACACCGGGGAGCTGTTTTTT. The chain uses TRBV29-1 and TRBJ2-2, with TRBD2 as a possible D gene (5 bases). CDR3 length: 15 amino acids. Between the trimmed V and J ends, which lost 4 bases and 0 bases, there was a span of 12 bases. Germline CDR1 is SQVTM and CDR2 is ANQGSEA.

The CDR3 loop is CASSQDLAGGQETQYF. The CDR3 nucleotides are TGCGCCAGCAGCCAAGATTTGGCGGGGGGCCAAGAGACCCAGTACTTC. The chain employs TRBV4-3 and TRBJ2-5; 8 bases match TRBD2. Trimming at V came to 0 bases and at J to 1 base, leaving 4 bases not matched to a gene. From germline, CDR1 is LGHNA and CDR2 YSLEER. This CDR3 has 16 amino acids.